This T cell receptor (beta chain) was sequenced in a study of OX40 agonist ivuxolimab in advanced cancers. The overall study: Patients in the trial were receiving intravenous ivuxolimab every 2 weeks, at doses of 0.01 to 10 mg/kg. Participants, 65% to 85% male, averaged approximately 65 years of age, ranging from roughly 23 to 90.

A word on this clone: Its antigen is as yet unknown.

Findings and limits, study-wide: Normalized expansion of T-cell clones was also low for some nonresponders. CD8+ T cells averaged more expanded clones than CD4+.

Sequenced by immunoSEQ multiplex PCR; TCRdb stores in-frame clones only, minus some. In the table there are tens of thousands of clones, about four fifths of which are singletons. V trimming: 5 bases; J trimming: 4 bases; junction bases outside the gene matches: 20. The CDR3 extends over 19 amino acids. CDR1 is SGHNT, CDR2 YYREEE, per germline (reference sequence). The sequence was obtained from an adult with an advanced solid tumor such as melanoma, head and neck, liver or kidney cancer. This chain joins TRBV5-4 and TRBJ2-5; 10 bases are a match to TRBD2. The sequenced sample was CD4+ or CD8+ T cells sorted from blood, obtained in a trial of the OX40 agonist ivuxolimab. The CDR3, as DNA: TGTGCCAGCAGTTCCCCGGGACGGAAGTCTAGCGGGAGCCCAGAGACCCAGTACTTC. It yields the protein CASSSPGRKSSGSPETQYF.